The 32 T cell receptor beta chains presented below share a single source sample, sequenced in a study of spatial heterogeneity in lung cancer. TCRdb analysed the 5' RACE reads with MiXCR anew, one entry per CDR3 protein. This table holds approximately 44,000 distinct CDR3 sequences, roughly 15% found once. Documented time point: sample taken at primary tumor resection. This sample comprised PBMCs, obtained at surgery. The receptors here all came from a male donor with early-stage non-small cell lung cancer.

A single count supports this clonotype. The chain uses TRBV25-1 and TRBJ1-1; the D is unclear. The CDR3 loop spans 14 amino acids. Trimming took 1 base from V and 2 from J, leaving 8 bases between them. CDR1 and CDR2 from the germline V gene are MGHDK and SYGVNS. CDR3 sequence (DNA): TGTGCCAGCAGTGAATCCGGGGAAAACACTGAAGCTTTCTTT. It translates to CASSESGENTEAFF.

This clonotype turned up a few times. This rearrangement joins TRBV7-2 to TRBJ2-7, with 7 bases fitting TRBD1. Germline V gene sequence: CDR1 SGHTA, CDR2 FQGNSA. V lost 3 bases to trimming and J lost 5 bases; unmatched junction nucleotides: 7. CDR3 size: 14 residues. CDR3 sequence reads: CASSLTGKGDEQYF. The CDR3 region has the DNA TGTGCCAGCAGCTTGACAGGGAAGGGCGACGAGCAGTACTTC.

This sequence joins TRBV18 and TRBJ2-7; D gene ambiguous. Germline CDR1 is KGHSH and CDR2 is LQKENI. The CDR3 length is 13 residues. The V and J ends lost 3 bases and 6 bases respectively, with 12 bases between them. CDR3 region: CASSPEGPVEQYF. CDR3 bases: TGTGCCAGCTCACCGGAAGGTCCCGTCGAGCAGTACTTC.

This clonotype was seen at least ten times. The chain links TRBV4-3 to TRBJ2-7, with 7 bases that match TRBD2. The CDR3 runs to 15 residues. V lost 4 bases, J lost 8 bases, and 14 bases stayed unmatched. The germline V gene encodes CDR1 LGHNA and CDR2 YSLEER. CDR3 sequence: CASSPLGGSLFQQYF. Here the CDR3 DNA reads TGCGCCAGCAGCCCCCTTGGCGGGAGCCTCTTTCAGCAGTACTTC.

This clonotype was observed a handful of times. The rearrangement uses TRBV6-5 and TRBJ2-3; no firm D call. Germline loops: CDR1 MNHEY, CDR2 SVGAGI. CDR3 length: 13 amino acids. V was clipped by 0 bases and J by 3 bases, with 4 bases between them. The CDR3 loop reads CASSYSKTDTQYF. In DNA form, the CDR3 reads TGTGCCAGCAGTTACTCTAAGACAGATACGCAGTATTTT.

This clonotype turned up a few times. The chain employs TRBV6-6 and TRBJ2-7; D perhaps matches TRBD1 (6 bases). Between the trimmed V and J ends, which lost 6 bases and 6 bases, there was a span of 15 bases. The CDR3 extends over 13 amino acids. Germline V gene data show CDR1 as MNHNY and CDR2 as SVGAGI (reference sequence). In DNA form, the CDR3 reads TGTGCCAGCAGCCCCGACAGGATCCGCGAGCAGTACTTC. This encodes CASSPDRIREQYF.

A few counts support this clonotype. The CDR3 loop is CAISEGQGYNSPLHF. The CDR3, as DNA: TGTGCCATCAGTGAGGGACAGGGATATAATTCACCCCTCCACTTT. The chain joins TRBV10-3 to TRBJ1-6; 8 bases are a match to TRBD1. The CDR3 covers 15 residues. With 2 bases clipped from V and 4 bases from J, the junction kept 1 base outside the gene matches. The germline V gene encodes CDR1 ENHRY and CDR2 SYGVKD.

This clonotype has a count of ten or more. The chain uses TRBV20-1 and TRBJ2-5, with D perhaps matching TRBD1 (6 bases). CDR1 is DFQATT, CDR2 SNEGSKA, per germline (reference sequence). Trimming pared 5 bases from V and 9 bases from J, leaving 22 bases between. There are 14 residues in the CDR3. CDR3 region: CSADSTGQQEAQYF. DNA for the CDR3: TGCAGTGCTGATAGTACCGGACAGCAGGAGGCCCAGTACTTC.

The V and J genes are TRBV27 and TRBJ2-1; 14 nucleotides agree with TRBD2. Per germline, CDR1 MNHEY and CDR2 SMNVEV (reference sequence). The length of the CDR3 is 16 residues. Trimming took 5 bases from V and 6 from J; bases not matched to a gene: 6. CDR3: CASSHRLAGGVNEQFF. For the CDR3, the DNA is TGTGCCAGCAGTCACCGACTAGCGGGAGGGGTCAATGAGCAGTTCTTC.

This clonotype has more than one count but fewer than ten. The V gene is TRBV4-1, the J gene TRBJ2-1; TRBD2 is a possible D gene (5 bases). This CDR3 contains 16 residues. Trimming removed 0 bases from V and 2 bases from J, with 11 bases in between. CDR1 is MGHRA, CDR2 YSYEKL, per germline. CDR3 DNA: TGCGCCAGCAGCCAAGATCGGACTCGGGCCTACAATGAGCAGTTCTTC. This encodes CASSQDRTRAYNEQFF.

There are a few counts of this clonotype. The chain employs TRBV20-1 and TRBJ2-5; 9 positions match TRBD2. Trimming removed 6 bases from V and 4 bases from J; junction bases left unmatched: 15. Germline CDR1 reads DFQATT; CDR2 reads SNEGSKA (reference sequence). CDR3 length: 16 residues. In nucleotides, the CDR3 is TGCAGTGCGCGGCCCCCCGGGACTAGCTTCCGAGAGACCCAGTACTTC. Translating gives CSARPPGTSFRETQYF.

The rearrangement links TRBV6-5 to TRBJ2-2, with D hard to call. V lost 4 bases, J lost 4 bases, and 10 bases lay in between. The CDR3 is 14 amino acids. CDR1 and CDR2 from the germline V gene are MNHEY and SVGAGI. This CDR3 is CASSFGRTTGELFF. CDR3 coding DNA: TGTGCCAGCAGTTTCGGAAGGACCACCGGGGAGCTGTTTTTT.

The rearrangement links TRBV27 to TRBJ2-3; tentative D call: TRBD1 (6 bases). The germline V gene has CDR1 MNHEY and CDR2 SMNVEV (reference sequence). The CDR3 runs 16 residues. Between the trimmed V and J ends, which lost 6 bases and 0 bases, there was a span of 16 bases. This CDR3 reads CASSPQVGASTDTQYF. The CDR3 DNA follows: TGTGCCAGCAGCCCCCAGGTGGGGGCCAGCACAGATACGCAGTATTTT.

The rearrangement joins TRBV20-1 to TRBJ2-7, with TRBD2 matching 14 bases. The CDR3 has 15 residues. From germline, CDR1 is DFQATT and CDR2 SNEGSKA (reference sequence). V was pared by 4 bases and J by 2 bases, with 4 bases of the junction left unmatched. In nucleotides, the CDR3 is TGCAGTGCTACCGGGACTAGCGGGAGCCCCTACGAGCAGTACTTC. Translated, it gives CSATGTSGSPYEQYF.

Comments on this clonotype: A clone one base away is much larger, so this may be a read error. The V call is TRBV29-1, the J call TRBJ2-7; D is unresolved. Per germline, CDR1 SQVTM and CDR2 ANQGSEA. This CDR3 is 14 amino acids long. V was trimmed by 0 bases and J by 3 bases, leaving 12 bases between them. CDR3 region: CSVEEGIGIYEQYF. The CDR3 region has the DNA TGCAGCGTTGAAGAGGGGATAGGGATCTACGAGCAGTACTTC.

DNA for the CDR3: TGTGCCAGCATCCCGGGCAGAGACTATGGCTACACCTTC. This codes for CASIPGRDYGYTF. The chain joins TRBV6-2 or TRBV6-3 to TRBJ1-2, with no clear D. Trimming left V 7 bases short and J 3 bases short, with 12 bases between. From germline, CDR1 is MNHEY and CDR2 SVGEGT. The CDR3 contains 13 residues.

This clonotype was seen many times. The chain is built from TRBV13 and TRBJ2-1, with 10 bases matching TRBD2. V lost 1 base to trimming and J lost 5 bases; unmatched junction nucleotides: 5. The CDR3 consists of 16 residues. The germline V gene encodes CDR1 PRHDT and CDR2 FYEKMQ (reference sequence). The CDR3 coding sequence is TGTGCCAGCAGCTTAGAAGCGGGAGGGCCGGACAATGAGCAGTTCTTC. Translated: CASSLEAGGPDNEQFF.

The table lists this clonotype with a few counts. This chain connects TRBV20-1 to TRBJ2-3; 8 positions agree with TRBD2. CDR3 length equals 13 residues. V dropped 6 bases and J dropped 0; count of bases not matched to a gene: 2. Germline V lookup: CDR1 DFQATT, CDR2 SNEGSKA (reference sequence). CDR3 protein: CSATSGSTDTQYF. CDR3 coding DNA: TGCAGTGCCACTAGCGGTAGCACAGATACGCAGTATTTT.

This clonotype has only a few counts. J is TRBJ1-4 and V is TRBV6-2 or TRBV6-3, with D unresolved. CDR1 is MNHEY, CDR2 SVGEGT, per germline. The CDR3 length is 13 residues. V was cut by 7 bases and J by 3 bases, with 9 bases left in between. Here the CDR3 reads CASKRQPNEKLFF. CDR3 in DNA: TGTGCCAGCAAGCGTCAGCCTAATGAAAAACTGTTTTTT.

In its sample, this clonotype was seen once. J is TRBJ2-3 and V is TRBV24-1, with 9 bases aligning to TRBD2. Looked up from germline, CDR1 is KGHDR and CDR2 is SFDVKD. V shed 1 base, J shed 3 bases, and the junction held 4 bases outside the gene matches. CDR3 length: 16 residues. The CDR3 DNA reads TGTGCCACCAGTGATTTTACTAGCGGGCAGACAGATACGCAGTATTTT. Amino acids: CATSDFTSGQTDTQYF.

In the case of this clonotype: It may be a read error: a sequence one base away is much more abundant. This sequence joins TRBV5-6 and TRBJ2-2, with 8 bases that match TRBD1. This CDR3 spans 16 amino acids. Germline V gene sequence: CDR1 SGHDT, CDR2 YYEEEE. In nucleotides, the CDR3 is TGTGTCAGCAGCTGGTGGACAGGGACGAACACCGGGGAGCTGTTTTTT. Translated, it gives CVSSWWTGTNTGELFF.

The genes are TRBV24-1 and TRBJ2-2; no definite D call. V lost 4 bases, J lost 6 bases, and 8 bases lay in between. The length of the CDR3 is 13 residues. Germline V gene data show CDR1 as KGHDR and CDR2 as SFDVKD. CDR3 amino acids: CATSDSVSGELFF. The CDR3 bases are TGTGCCACCAGTGACTCAGTATCCGGGGAGCTGTTTTTT.

This clonotype has at least ten counts. The rearrangement joins TRBV4-2 to TRBJ1-2; D remains unclear. The length of the CDR3 is 12 residues. Trimming removed 0 bases from V and 4 bases from J, with 3 bases in between. CDR1 LGHNA and CDR2 YNFKEQ come from the germline V gene. The CDR3 DNA follows: TGTGCCAGCAGCCAAGACAGCTATGGCTACACCTTC. This translates into CASSQDSYGYTF.

This clonotype has more than one count but fewer than ten. In DNA, the CDR3 is TGTGCCACCACCCCGGTGGGGCTTAGTGGAAACACCATATATTTT. Encoded protein: CATTPVGLSGNTIYF. J is TRBJ1-3 and V is TRBV10-3, with TRBD1 as a possible D gene (5 bases). The germline gives CDR1 ENHRY, CDR2 SYGVKD. The CDR3 extends over 15 amino acids. Trimming removed 10 bases from V and 3 bases from J, with 19 bases in between.

The rearrangement links TRBV5-1 to TRBJ1-2; D call uncertain. Germline-derived CDR1 and CDR2 are SGHRS and YFSETQ. The CDR3 has 16 residues. Trimming removed 4 bases at V and 0 bases at J, with 16 bases between. CDR3 nucleotide sequence: TGCGCCAGCAGCGCAGGTTCTAATAGAGCTAACTATGGCTACACCTTC. Its translation: CASSAGSNRANYGYTF.

The chain combines TRBV7-8 with TRBJ2-1; 10 bases are shared with TRBD2. CDR3 length: 16 residues. V lost 5 bases to trimming and J lost 4 bases; unmatched junction nucleotides: 8. Germline V gene data show CDR1 as SGHVS and CDR2 as FQNEAQ. The CDR3 region has the DNA TGTGCCAGCAGCCCAGGCCCAGCGGGAGGGTACAATGAGCAGTTCTTC. Its translation: CASSPGPAGGYNEQFF. Full variable domain (missing parts from reference TRBV7-8 and TRBJ2-1): GAGVSQSPRYKVAKRGQDVALRCDPISGHVSLFWYQQALGQGPEFLTYFQNEAQLDKSGLPSDRFFAERPEGSVSTLKIQRTQQEDSAVYLCASSPGPAGGYNEQFFGPGTRLTVL.

This clonotype was observed a few times. The rearrangement joins TRBV29-1 to TRBJ2-7, with D hard to call. The CDR3 is 12 residues long. V gave up 4 bases and J gave up 7 bases, with 14 bases separating them. In germline, CDR1 is SQVTM, CDR2 ANQGSEA. CDR3: CSVVVSEFEQYF. The DNA for the CDR3 is TGCAGCGTTGTGGTCAGTGAGTTTGAGCAGTACTTC.

The table lists this clonotype with a few counts. V and J are TRBV10-2 and TRBJ2-5, with 8 positions matching TRBD1. J lost 6 bases, V lost 8 bases, and 8 bases had no gene match. CDR3 length: 13 amino acids. Germline CDR1 reads WSHSY; CDR2 reads SAAADI. CDR3 region: CASGAGGEKTQYF. DNA of the CDR3: TGCGCCAGCGGGGCAGGGGGCGAGAAGACCCAGTACTTC.

This clonotype turned up a few times. This rearrangement joins TRBV5-1 to TRBJ1-5, with D possibly matching TRBD1 (5 bases). This CDR3 is 17 amino acids long. The V end lost 0 bases, the J end lost 0 bases, and 13 bases lay between the germline ends. Germline V gene data show CDR1 as SGHRS and CDR2 as YFSETQ. CDR3 sequence: CASSLAPLGTSNQPQHF. CDR3 in DNA: TGCGCCAGCAGCTTGGCCCCCTTAGGGACTAGCAATCAGCCCCAGCATTTT.

This chain uses TRBV4-1 with TRBJ1-1; 10 bases fit TRBD1. The V gene end was trimmed by 6 bases and the J gene end by 6 bases; junction bases not matched to a gene: 4. Germline V CDR1 and CDR2: MGHRA, YSYEKL. The CDR3 contains 13 residues. CDR3 bases: TGCGCCAGCAGGAGGACAGGGGGGGCTGAAGCTTTCTTT. It specifies CASRRTGGAEAFF.

This clonotype was counted between two and nine times. The chain is built from TRBV11-1 and TRBJ1-1; D uncertain. The CDR3 contains 14 residues. V was shortened by 5 bases and J by 3 bases, with 13 bases between the two germline ends. CDR1 and CDR2 (germline): SGHAT, FQDESV (reference sequence). The CDR3 DNA sequence: TGTGCCAGCAGCGCTCACGTGAGGGACACTGAAGCTTTCTTT. This codes for CASSAHVRDTEAFF.

This clonotype was counted a few times. The rearrangement links TRBV20-1 to TRBJ2-7; D perhaps matches TRBD2 (6 bases). Germline V gene data show CDR1 as DFQATT and CDR2 as SNEGSKA (reference sequence). The CDR3 totals 14 residues. The V and J ends lost 3 bases and 7 bases respectively, with 19 bases between them. CDR3: CSASVGLGNGEQYF. In DNA form, the CDR3 reads TGCAGTGCTAGTGTGGGACTCGGAAATGGGGAGCAGTACTTC.